A selection of T cell receptor beta chains follows, all from one sample in a study of blood T cells in healthy people across ages. In TCRdb, the 5' RACE reads were re-called with MiXCR into one record per CDR3 protein. The data hold 1.5 million or so distinct CDR3 sequences, with 35% to 45% observed a single time. Sequenced: blood. The receptors were gathered from a woman younger than 30 in good health. Both conserved end residues are part of each CDR3. Fields, in order: D gene, V gene, clone size, J gene, CDR3 protein, CDR3 DNA. A D gene is named only where the DNA matches it firmly. Not every row has a clone size; where given, it reads once, few, many or a size class.

>TRBD2|TRBV20-1|NA|TRBJ2-3
CSASPGLAGGYTDTQYF
TGCAGTGCTAGTCCGGGACTAGCGGGGGGATACACAGATACGCAGTATTTT
>TRBD1|TRBV12-5|few|TRBJ2-7
CATHSGTVPYEQYF
TGTGCTACCCATTCCGGGACAGTTCCCTACGAGCAGTACTTC
>TRBD2|TRBV5-1|few|TRBJ2-3
CASSSPGLAGEVDTQYF
TGCGCCAGCAGCTCCCCCGGACTAGCGGGGGAGGTAGATACGCAGTATTTT
>TRBD1|TRBV10-2|NA|TRBJ1-1
CASNFVMTGAEAFF
TGCGCCAGCAACTTTGTTATGACAGGGGCTGAAGCTTTCTTT
>NA|TRBV5-6|NA|TRBJ1-5
CASSLWAPNQPQHF
TGTGCCAGCAGCTTGTGGGCTCCCAATCAGCCCCAGCATTTT
>TRBD2|TRBV20-1|many|TRBJ2-1
CSARVEAGGLLSYNEQFF
TGCAGTGCTAGAGTTGAAGCGGGAGGCCTACTTTCCTACAATGAGCAGTTCTTC
>NA|TRBV7-7|NA|TRBJ1-5
CAGSLGVSQPQHF
TGTGCTGGCAGCTTAGGGGTATCTCAGCCCCAGCATTTT
>NA|TRBV3-1|NA|TRBJ2-4
CASSQAAYGQYF
TGTGCCAGCAGCCAAGCAGCCTACGGGCAGTACTTC
>TRBD2|TRBV7-9|few|TRBJ2-7
CASSPGLAGVNEQYF
TGTGCCAGCAGCCCCGGACTAGCGGGAGTTAACGAGCAGTACTTC
>TRBD1|TRBV19|NA|TRBJ2-1
CASSSQGAYNEQFF
TGTGCCAGTAGTTCACAGGGGGCTTACAATGAGCAGTTCTTC
>NA|TRBV14|NA|TRBJ1-1
CASSQDGRGRSTEAFF
TGTGCCAGCAGCCAAGATGGCCGGGGGCGGAGCACTGAAGCTTTCTTT
>NA|TRBV6-5|NA|TRBJ1-1
CASSYETDGPEAFF
TGTGCCAGCAGTTATGAGACAGATGGGCCTGAAGCTTTCTTT
>NA|TRBV7-2|NA|TRBJ2-7
CASSSMDRSYEQYF
TGTGCCAGCAGCTCGATGGACAGATCCTACGAGCAGTACTTC
>TRBD1|TRBV7-2|NA|TRBJ2-5
CASSLMGTGGETQYF
TGTGCCAGCAGCCTGATGGGGACAGGAGGTGAGACCCAGTACTTC
>NA|TRBV7-9|few|TRBJ1-1
CASRGQGSEAFF
TGTGCCAGCAGAGGTCAGGGGTCTGAAGCTTTCTTT
>NA|TRBV20-1|NA|TRBJ2-3
CSARRTGTDTQYF
TGCAGTGCTAGAAGGACAGGCACAGATACGCAGTATTTT
>TRBD1|TRBV12-3/TRBV12-4|NA|TRBJ2-5
CASRMGQGTQETQYF
TGTGCCAGCAGAATGGGACAGGGGACGCAAGAGACCCAGTACTTC
>NA|TRBV10-3|NA|TRBJ1-2
CAIRSQGPYGYTF
TGTGCCATCAGGTCACAGGGACCCTATGGCTACACCTTC
>TRBD1|TRBV20-1|NA|TRBJ1-6
CSANRGPPHSPLHF
TGCAGTGCTAACAGGGGGCCCCCCCATTCACCCCTCCACTTT
>NA|TRBV12-3/TRBV12-4|NA|TRBJ2-1
CASSLGTRQFF
TGTGCCAGCAGTTTGGGGACAAGGCAGTTCTTC
>TRBD2|TRBV4-3|NA|TRBJ2-1
CASSQGLAELISYNEQFF
TGCGCCAGCAGCCAAGGACTAGCGGAGTTAATCTCCTACAATGAGCAGTTCTTC
>TRBD2|TRBV15|NA|TRBJ2-1
CATSRAGGSSYNEQFF
TGTGCCACCAGCAGAGCGGGCGGGAGCTCCTACAATGAGCAGTTCTTC
>NA|TRBV7-2|few|TRBJ2-5
CASSPFRLETQYF
TGTGCCAGCAGCCCCTTCAGGTTAGAGACCCAGTACTTC
>TRBD1|TRBV6-6|NA|TRBJ2-7
CASSYQRTGYFSYEQYF
TGTGCCAGCAGTTACCAGAGGACAGGGTATTTCTCCTACGAGCAGTACTTC
>TRBD2|TRBV7-9|few|TRBJ2-1
CASSPSGRRKNEQFF
TGTGCCAGCAGCCCTAGCGGGAGGCGTAAGAATGAGCAGTTCTTC
>NA|TRBV29-1|few|TRBJ2-7
CSGLGDYEQYF
TGCAGCGGCCTCGGGGACTACGAGCAGTACTTC
>NA|TRBV12-3/TRBV12-4|NA|TRBJ2-7
CASRPGTPQTYEQYF
TGTGCCAGCAGACCTGGGACTCCACAAACCTACGAGCAGTACTTC
>NA|TRBV7-9|NA|TRBJ1-6
CASSHPSGSPLHF
TGTGCCAGCAGCCACCCATCAGGTTCACCCCTCCACTTT
>NA|TRBV5-1|NA|TRBJ1-2
CASSLDGGPGYGYTF
TGCGCCAGCAGCTTGGATGGGGGGCCAGGGTATGGCTACACCTTC
>TRBD1|TRBV20-1|few|TRBJ1-2
CSATGQGSGVYGYTF
TGCAGTGCTACAGGACAGGGTTCAGGGGTCTATGGCTACACCTTC
>NA|TRBV20-1|NA|TRBJ1-2
CSAPGSGYGYTF
TGCAGTGCTCCCGGGAGTGGCTATGGCTACACCTTC
>NA|TRBV12-3/TRBV12-4|few|TRBJ2-5
CASGRAVETQYF
TGTGCCAGCGGCCGCGCAGTAGAGACCCAGTACTTC
>TRBD2|TRBV7-2|NA|TRBJ2-7
CASKRTSGISSYEQYF
TGTGCCAGCAAACGGACTAGCGGGATTAGCTCCTACGAGCAGTACTTC
>TRBD1|TRBV6-6|few|TRBJ2-7
CASSYSEGQGREQYF
TGTGCCAGCAGTTACTCGGAGGGACAGGGTCGCGAGCAGTACTTC
>TRBD1|TRBV20-1|few|TRBJ1-5
CSATIGQGASQPQHF
TGCAGTGCAACCATCGGACAGGGGGCGAGTCAGCCCCAGCATTTT
>NA|TRBV7-9|few|TRBJ2-3
CASSSELTDTQYF
TGTGCCAGCAGCTCCGAACTGACAGATACGCAGTATTTT
>NA|TRBV6-2/TRBV6-3|NA|TRBJ2-1
CASCYRIESEQFF
TGTGCCAGCTGTTACAGGATTGAGAGTGAGCAGTTCTTC
>TRBD1|TRBV10-3|NA|TRBJ2-5
CAISRQGAETQYF
TGTGCCATCAGTCGACAGGGCGCCGAGACCCAGTACTTC
>NA|TRBV14|few|TRBJ1-1
CASSRLGRDEAFF
TGTGCCAGCAGCCGACTCGGACGGGATGAAGCTTTCTTT
>NA|TRBV7-8|NA|TRBJ1-4
CASSDRGTSEKLFF
TGTGCCAGCAGCGACCGAGGAACTAGTGAAAAACTGTTTTTT
>TRBD2|TRBV20-1|few|TRBJ2-5
CSASTSGEPQETQYF
TGCAGTGCTAGTACTAGCGGGGAACCCCAAGAGACCCAGTACTTC
>TRBD1|TRBV4-1|few|TRBJ2-3
CASSQSRDRGTDTQYF
TGCGCCAGCAGCCAAAGTCGGGACAGGGGCACAGATACGCAGTATTTT
>NA|TRBV12-3/TRBV12-4|NA|TRBJ1-2
CASTSEAKAYGYTF
TGTGCCAGCACCTCGGAAGCGAAGGCATATGGCTACACCTTC
>NA|TRBV4-1|few|TRBJ2-1
CASSQDSLAADQFF
TGCGCCAGCAGCCAAGATTCGCTAGCTGCGGATCAGTTCTTC
>NA|TRBV6-2/TRBV6-3|NA|TRBJ2-7
CASRPTGSEQYF
TGTGCCAGCAGACCAACAGGGAGCGAGCAGTACTTC
>NA|TRBV28|NA|TRBJ2-5
CASSLGTGWQYF
TGTGCCAGCAGTTTAGGGACTGGATGGCAGTACTTC
>NA|TRBV27|NA|TRBJ2-4
CASSFSTLAKNIQYF
TGTGCCAGCAGTTTCTCCACCTTAGCCAAAAACATTCAGTACTTC
>NA|TRBV5-1|NA|TRBJ2-1
CASSFNAEQFF
TGCGCCAGCAGCTTTAACGCTGAGCAGTTCTTC
>NA|TRBV4-1|few|TRBJ2-7
CASSHLLDYEQYF
TGCGCCAGCAGCCATCTCTTGGACTACGAGCAGTACTTC
>NA|TRBV4-2|NA|TRBJ2-2
CASSQERLGELFF
TGTGCCAGCAGCCAAGAGAGGCTCGGGGAGCTGTTTTTT
>NA|TRBV6-5|few|TRBJ1-6
CASSYLVTDQGRNSPLHF
TGTGCCAGCAGTTACTTGGTTACCGATCAGGGACGAAATTCGCCCCTCCACTTT
>NA|TRBV27|NA|TRBJ1-2
CASSGDNGYTF
TGTGCCAGCAGCGGGGACAACGGCTACACCTTC
>NA|TRBV12-3/TRBV12-4|NA|TRBJ2-2
CASSFLPDIEGGELFF
TGTGCCAGCAGCTTTCTCCCCGACATAGAAGGCGGGGAGCTGTTTTTT